This TCR beta chain was sequenced in a study of T cell changes during pregnancy in multiple sclerosis. Produced via immunoSEQ multiplex PCR; TCRdb's table is partial and in-frame only. The sample includes under 85,000 clones, around nine tenths of them seen just once. The V gene lost 1 base and the J gene lost 4 bases, with 20 bases spanning the gap. The CDR3 has 17 residues. CDR1 is GTSNPN and CDR2 is SVGIG in the germline V gene (reference sequence). This clonotype was sampled from a female donor with multiple sclerosis, enrolled in a pregnancy study. The chain carries TRBV30 and TRBJ2-4; tentatively, D is TRBD2 (6 bases). The sample in question was peripheral blood, obtained in the third trimester of pregnancy. CDR3 DNA: TGTGCCTGGAGTGCAAATTTACCGGGACTCAAAAAAAACATTCAGTACTTC. It yields the protein CAWSANLPGLKKNIQYF. The full variable domain, in which reference TRBV30 and TRBJ2-4 provide the parts outside the CDR3, is SQTIHQWPATLVQPVGSPLSLECTVEGTSNPNLYWYRQAAGRGLQLLFYSVGIGQISSEVPQNLSASRPQDRQFILSSKKLLLSDSGFYLCAWSANLPGLKKNIQYFGAGTRLSVL.